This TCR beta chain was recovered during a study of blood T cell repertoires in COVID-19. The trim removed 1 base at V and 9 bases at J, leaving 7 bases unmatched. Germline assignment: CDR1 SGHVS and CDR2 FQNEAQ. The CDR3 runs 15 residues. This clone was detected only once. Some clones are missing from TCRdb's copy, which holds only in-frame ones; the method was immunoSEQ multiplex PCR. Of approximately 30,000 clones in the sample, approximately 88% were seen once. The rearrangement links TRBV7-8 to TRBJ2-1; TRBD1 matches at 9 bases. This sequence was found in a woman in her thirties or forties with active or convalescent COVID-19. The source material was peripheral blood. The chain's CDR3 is CASSLGGQGYGEQFF. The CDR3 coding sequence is TGTGCCAGCAGCTTAGGGGGACAGGGATACGGTGAGCAGTTCTTC.